The following is a T cell receptor beta chain sequence with its context. Its antigen remains unknown. CDR1 and CDR2 (germline): KGHDR, SFDVKD. This CDR3 spans 15 amino acids. Trimming removed 3 bases from V and 6 bases from J; junction bases left unmatched: 7. The sample is drawn from a study of blood T cells in healthy people across ages. Looking at the study overall: About one barcoded beta molecule per two T cells came from capture by template switching. The study's findings and limits: Donor CMV status, an unknown factor, possibly confounded changes in expanded clonotypes. Naive and antigen-experienced cells were not separated, limiting conclusive comparison.

Next came a second PCR, run for 7 to 11 cycles, which used a sample-barcoded 5' primer along with a J-beta primer mix. No fewer than 3 million CDR3-containing paired-end reads came from each sample. MiXCR, applied by TCRdb to the 5' RACE reads, yields one record per CDR3 protein. Here the sample spans around 1,500,000 distinct CDR3 sequences, 35% to 45% being singletons. This sequence joins TRBV24-1 and TRBJ1-5; 7 nucleotides line up with TRBD1. The material sequenced was blood. This receptor was taken from a woman under 30 in good health. The CDR3 DNA is TGTGCCACCAGTGATCCGACAGGGACCGGTCAGCCCCAGCATTTT. This gives the protein CATSDPTGTGQPQHF.